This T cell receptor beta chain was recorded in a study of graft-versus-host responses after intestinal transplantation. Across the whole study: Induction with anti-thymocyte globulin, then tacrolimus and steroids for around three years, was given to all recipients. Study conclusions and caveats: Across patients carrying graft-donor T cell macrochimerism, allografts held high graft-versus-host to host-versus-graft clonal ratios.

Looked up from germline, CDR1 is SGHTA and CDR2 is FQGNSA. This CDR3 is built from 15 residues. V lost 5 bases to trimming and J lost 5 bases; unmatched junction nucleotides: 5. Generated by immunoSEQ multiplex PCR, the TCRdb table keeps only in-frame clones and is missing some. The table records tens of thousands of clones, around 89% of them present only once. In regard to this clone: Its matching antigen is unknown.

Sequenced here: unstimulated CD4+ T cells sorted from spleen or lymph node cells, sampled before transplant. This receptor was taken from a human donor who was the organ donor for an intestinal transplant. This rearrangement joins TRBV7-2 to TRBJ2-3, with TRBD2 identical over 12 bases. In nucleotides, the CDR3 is TGTGCCAGCAGCGTCAGACTAGCGGGAGAAGATACGCAGTATTTT. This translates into CASSVRLAGEDTQYF.